Each of the 26 T cell receptor beta chains below was sequenced from the same sample in a study of neurological immune-mediated disorders. In TCRdb, the 5' RACE reads were re-called with MiXCR into one record per CDR3 protein. The table lists 15,000 to 20,000 distinct CDR3 sequences, about 22% of them singletons. Sequencing input: PBMCs. These receptor sequences come from a man aged 45-65 years in good health.

This chain joins TRBV12-3 or TRBV12-4 and TRBJ2-5; D possibly corresponds to TRBD2 (5 bases). The CDR3 totals 13 residues. Deletions cut 4 bases from V and 4 bases from J, with 10 bases between. The CDR3 coding sequence is TGTGCCAGCAGTTCCTCTGAGGGAGAGACCCAGTACTTC. Translation: CASSSSEGETQYF.

In its sample, this clonotype is medium-sized. The DNA for the CDR3 is TGTGCCAGCGCGTCCCCTTCCGAGGGGGGCTTCTACAATGAGCAGTTCTTC. This translates into CASASPSEGGFYNEQFF. J is TRBJ2-1 and V is TRBV7-6; tentatively, D is TRBD1 or TRBD2 (6 bases each). Looked up from germline, CDR1 is SGHVS and CDR2 is FNYEAQ. CDR3 length: 17 amino acids. V lost 8 bases to trimming and J lost 3 bases, with 23 bases between them.

By frequency in the sample, this clonotype is medium-sized (0.01 to 0.1%). The rearrangement uses TRBV28 and TRBJ2-7; D not resolved. Looked up from germline, CDR1 is MDHEN and CDR2 is SYDVKM. This CDR3 has 14 residues. Trimming took off 6 bases at V and 2 bases at J, with 14 bases between the two ends. DNA of the CDR3: TGTGCCAGCAGAATGGGGAATATGGCCTACGAGCAGTACTTC. Protein sequence: CASRMGNMAYEQYF.

The chain has TRBV7-9 and TRBJ2-1; D might be TRBD1 or TRBD2, each matching 7 bases. Germline CDR1 and CDR2: SEHNR and FQNEAQ (reference sequence). The CDR3 has 12 residues. The V end was cut by 5 bases, the J end by 10 bases, with 12 bases between. The CDR3 sequence: CASSQGGAEQFF. CDR3 in DNA: TGTGCCAGCAGCCAGGGGGGGGCGGAGCAGTTCTTC.

This clonotype was observed many times. V gene TRBV20-1 combines with J gene TRBJ2-2; TRBD2 is a possible D gene (5 bases). The V end was cut by 3 bases, the J end by 0 bases, with 8 bases between. The CDR3 contains 14 residues. Germline V gene lookup returns CDR1 DFQATT and CDR2 SNEGSKA (reference sequence). CDR3 sequence: CSASVATNTGELFF. The CDR3 coding sequence is TGCAGTGCTAGCGTAGCGACGAACACCGGGGAGCTGTTTTTT.

This clonotype was seen at least ten times. This rearrangement joins TRBV20-1 to TRBJ2-7; 10 bases align to TRBD2. The CDR3 covers 15 residues. V was pared by 0 bases and J by 7 bases, with 9 bases of the junction left unmatched. The germline gives CDR1 DFQATT, CDR2 SNEGSKA (reference sequence). The CDR3 is CSAREMASGRGEQYF. The CDR3 DNA reads as TGCAGTGCTAGAGAGATGGCTAGCGGGAGAGGGGAGCAGTACTTC.

This clonotype came up many times. The J gene is TRBJ1-1, the V gene TRBV20-1; 7 nucleotides align to TRBD1. There are 15 residues in the CDR3. J was trimmed by 7 bases and V by 0 bases; bases with no gene match: 11. CDR1 is DFQATT, CDR2 SNEGSKA, per germline (reference sequence). The CDR3 DNA reads TGCAGTGCTAGAGATTTTGCAGGGGGTTACGGTGAAGCTTTCTTT. It encodes CSARDFAGGYGEAFF.

By share, this clonotype ranks as medium-sized. CDR3 in DNA: TGCGCCAGCAGCCAAGAGGCAGGGGGCTACAATGAGCAGTTCTTC. Protein: CASSQEAGGYNEQFF. The genes are TRBV4-3 and TRBJ2-1, with 7 positions matching TRBD1. Looked up from germline, CDR1 is LGHNA and CDR2 is YSLEER. The CDR3 length is 15 residues. With V trimmed by 0 bases and J by 3 bases, 2 bases remained unmatched.

The sample holds many counts of this clonotype. The chain carries TRBV27 and TRBJ2-5; the D gene is possibly TRBD2 (7 bases). In germline, CDR1 is MNHEY, CDR2 SMNVEV (reference sequence). Trimming cost V 6 bases and J 5 bases, with 25 bases left between them. The CDR3 runs 17 residues. The CDR3 loop is CASSLRAGAVIMETQYF. In nucleotides, the CDR3 is TGTGCCAGCAGCTTACGTGCGGGGGCGGTCATTATGGAGACCCAGTACTTC.

This chain links TRBV20-1 with TRBJ2-7, with a possible D match to TRBD2 (6 bases). Germline lookup yields CDR1 DFQATT and CDR2 SNEGSKA (reference sequence). This CDR3 spans 14 amino acids. V shed 0 bases and J shed 3 bases, with 12 bases lying between them. The CDR3: CSARDLREVYEQYF. CDR3 sequence (DNA): TGCAGTGCTAGAGATTTGAGGGAGGTCTACGAGCAGTACTTC.

This clonotype is categorized as medium-sized. The DNA for the CDR3 is TGCAGTGCTGTACCTCCTTCCGGGAGGGCCTTTGAGACCCAGTACTTC. Encoded protein: CSAVPPSGRAFETQYF. The gene calls are TRBV20-1 and TRBJ2-5, with TRBD2 identical over 8 bases. The CDR3 has 16 residues. In germline, CDR1 is DFQATT, CDR2 SNEGSKA (reference sequence). V dropped 5 bases and J dropped 5; count of bases not matched to a gene: 16.

On this clonotype itself: A much larger clone is a single base away; this may be a read error. J is TRBJ2-5 and V is TRBV7-9, with D possibly being TRBD1 or TRBD2 (6 bases each). The CDR3 has 15 amino acids. The germline V gene has CDR1 SEHNR and CDR2 FQNEAQ (reference sequence). CDR3 in amino acids: CTSSLPSGAGETQYF. CDR3 in DNA: TGTACCAGCAGCTTGCCTTCGGGGGCAGGGGAGACCCAGTACTTC.

This clonotype was seen many times. V usage is TRBV27 and J usage is TRBJ2-4; possible D gene TRBD2, 5 bases. CDR3 length: 14 amino acids. Trimming stripped 4 bases from V and 1 base from J, with 8 bases between. The V gene's germline CDR1 is MNHEY and CDR2 SMNVEV (reference sequence). This CDR3 is CASSSGVAKNIQYF. DNA for the CDR3: TGTGCCAGCAGTTCCGGGGTTGCCAAAAACATTCAGTACTTC.

The table lists this clonotype with many counts. This rearrangement joins TRBV5-1 to TRBJ1-1, with D unclear. CDR1 and CDR2 (germline): SGHRS, YFSETQ. V was pared by 4 bases and J by 8 bases, with 12 bases between. The CDR3 sequence is 12 residues long. The CDR3 DNA reads as TGCGCCAGCAGCGTTAATGCGGGGGAAGCTTTCTTT. Amino acid sequence: CASSVNAGEAFF.

This clonotype was detected many times. The chain uses TRBV5-1 and TRBJ1-4; D call uncertain. The germline V gene encodes CDR1 SGHRS and CDR2 YFSETQ. The CDR3 covers 16 residues. Trimming cost V 0 bases and J 3 bases, with 12 bases left between them. The CDR3 region has the DNA TGCGCCAGCAGCTTGGACCGGAGACTTTCTAATGAAAAACTGTTTTTT. Its translation: CASSLDRRLSNEKLFF.

The chain couples TRBV5-1 to TRBJ1-2; D uncertain. Germline V gives CDR1 SGHRS, CDR2 YFSETQ. The CDR3 spans 14 residues. V lost 0 bases and J 1 base, leaving 7 bases between the germline ends. DNA of the CDR3: TGCGCCAGCAGCTTGGGCCAGTTTAACTATGGCTACACCTTC. Translating it yields CASSLGQFNYGYTF.

This clonotype was seen many times. The chain is built from TRBV19 and TRBJ2-7, with D maybe TRBD2 (6 bases). The germline CDR1 and CDR2 sequences are LNHDA and SQIVND (reference sequence). CDR3 length equals 15 residues. V shed 7 bases and J shed 7 bases, with 23 bases lying between them. The CDR3, as DNA: TGTGCCAGTACTCCGGCGGGGACCGACGTTGGAGAGCAGTACTTC. Translating it yields CASTPAGTDVGEQYF. Based on the CDR3 plus reference TRBV19 and TRBJ2-7, the full variable domain is DGGITQSPKYLFRKEGQNVTLSCEQNLNHDAMYWYRQDPGQGLRLIYYSQIVNDFQKGDIAEGYSVSREKKESFPLTVTSAQKNPTAFYLCASTPAGTDVGEQYFGPGTRLTVT.

This clonotype was observed at least ten times. The CDR3 here is CASTGGGHEQYF. In DNA form, the CDR3 reads TGTGCCAGCACGGGTGGGGGGCATGAGCAGTACTTC. The chain carries TRBV7-2 and TRBJ2-7; D could derive from TRBD1 or TRBD2 (6 bases each). This CDR3 contains 12 residues. The V end was cut by 7 bases, the J end by 7 bases, with 14 bases between. The germline V gene has CDR1 SGHTA and CDR2 FQGNSA.

The chain employs TRBV7-7 and TRBJ2-2, with D unclear. Germline CDR1 reads SSHAT; CDR2 reads FNYEAQ (reference sequence). V shed 5 bases and J shed 1 base, with 8 bases lying between them. This CDR3 has 14 residues. The CDR3 nucleotides read TGTGCCAGCAGCCGAGACCTGAACACCGGGGAGCTGTTTTTT. Translation gives CASSRDLNTGELFF.

This clonotype has only one observation. The chain couples TRBV20-1 to TRBJ1-4; D not resolved. V was clipped by 1 base and J by 8 bases, with 8 bases between them. CDR3 length: 12 residues. Germline V gene lookup returns CDR1 DFQATT and CDR2 SNEGSKA (reference sequence). CDR3 in DNA: TGCAGTGCTAGAGGCCTCTCCGAAAAACTGTTTTTT. Amino acids: CSARGLSEKLFF.

This clonotype rates as medium-sized. The rearrangement joins TRBV4-3 to TRBJ2-1; D not resolved. CDR3 length: 16 amino acids. Trimming stripped 0 bases from V and 4 bases from J, with 13 bases between. CDR1 and CDR2 from the germline V gene are LGHNA and YSLEER. CDR3 bases: TGCGCCAGCAGCCAAGATGGGCTAGTGGGATACAATGAGCAGTTCTTC. It encodes CASSQDGLVGYNEQFF.

Ten or more counts support this clonotype. This rearrangement joins TRBV7-2 to TRBJ2-7, with 8 bases matching TRBD2. V was pared by 0 bases and J by 2 bases, with 0 bases of the junction left unmatched. The CDR3 extends over 14 amino acids. Germline V gives CDR1 SGHTA, CDR2 FQGNSA. The CDR3 loop is CASSLASGTYEQYF. The CDR3 nucleotides read TGTGCCAGCAGCTTAGCTAGCGGGACCTACGAGCAGTACTTC.

This clonotype was found a few times. V gene TRBV6-5 combines with J gene TRBJ1-4; 11 nucleotides align to TRBD1. From germline, CDR1 is MNHEY and CDR2 SVGAGI. This CDR3 is built from 14 residues. The junction had 6 bases not matched to a gene; V was cut back by 2 bases and J by 13 bases. The CDR3 sequence: CASSYRGTGGRLFF. CDR3 nucleotides: TGTGCCAGCAGTTACAGGGGGACAGGGGGAAGACTGTTTTTT.

This clonotype was counted at least ten times. The V and J genes are TRBV25-1 and TRBJ2-2; perhaps TRBD2 as D (5 bases). The length of the CDR3 is 17 residues. V was pared by 3 bases and J by 0 bases, with 14 bases between. Germline assignment: CDR1 MGHDK and CDR2 SYGVNS. The CDR3 is CASSDALPGTNTGELFF. DNA of the CDR3: TGTGCCAGCAGTGATGCCCTCCCGGGAACGAACACCGGGGAGCTGTTTTTT.

At least ten counts were recorded for this clonotype. The chain combines TRBV11-2 with TRBJ2-3; the D gene is possibly TRBD1 (6 bases). The ends were cut back, 2 bases at V and 2 bases at J, with 14 bases in the middle. CDR3 length: 16 residues. CDR1 SGHAT and CDR2 FQNNGV come from the germline V gene. CDR3 in amino acids: CASSLLGGHPTDTQYF. CDR3 DNA sequence: TGTGCCAGCAGCTTATTAGGGGGTCACCCCACAGATACGCAGTATTTT.

At least ten counts were recorded for this clonotype. The genes are TRBV7-2 and TRBJ2-7, with 9 positions matching TRBD2. Per the germline V gene, CDR1 is SGHTA and CDR2 is FQGNSA. CDR3 length: 14 amino acids. Trimming took 3 bases from V and 8 from J; bases not matched to a gene: 8. The CDR3 DNA is TGTGCCAGCAGCTTTAGCGGGAGTGACACTCAGCAGTACTTC. Protein sequence: CASSFSGSDTQQYF.